The text below deals with one TCR beta chain. Produced via immunoSEQ multiplex PCR; TCRdb's table is partial and in-frame only. The sample records roughly 2.1 million clones, about 92% being singletons. The sample belongs to a study of shared clonotypes between healthy human individuals. Naivety among CD8 cells was defined by CD45RO negativity and positive CCR7 selection, thereby excluding terminally differentiated effector memory CD45RA+ cells. Study donors comprised healthy, HIV-negative adults devoid of recent acute infection or vaccination. The CDR3 contains 14 residues. Per the germline V gene, CDR1 is SGDLS and CDR2 is YYNGEE. Trimming removed 0 bases at V and 9 bases at J, with 13 bases between.

The sample comprised naive CD8+ T cells from PBMCs. The rearrangement uses TRBV9 and TRBJ2-1, with D possibly matching TRBD2 (6 bases). This TCR was recovered from a man between 18 and 35 years old in good health. Some clones in this sample may be carry-over from other donors' samples. Here the CDR3 DNA reads TGTGCCAGCAGCGTAGGGGCGGGGCAGGTTGAGCAGTTCTTC. This codes for CASSVGAGQVEQFF.